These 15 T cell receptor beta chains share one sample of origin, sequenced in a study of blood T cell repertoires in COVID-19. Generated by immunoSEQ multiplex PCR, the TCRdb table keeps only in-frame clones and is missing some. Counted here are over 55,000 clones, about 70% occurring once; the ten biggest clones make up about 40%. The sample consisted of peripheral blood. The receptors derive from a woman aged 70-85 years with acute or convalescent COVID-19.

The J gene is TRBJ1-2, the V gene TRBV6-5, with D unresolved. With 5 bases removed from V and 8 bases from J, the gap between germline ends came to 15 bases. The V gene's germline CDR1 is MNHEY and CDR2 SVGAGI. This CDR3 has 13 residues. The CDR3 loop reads CASSLTDSRGYTF. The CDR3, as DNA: TGTGCCAGCAGTCTAACGGACTCGAGGGGCTACACCTTC.

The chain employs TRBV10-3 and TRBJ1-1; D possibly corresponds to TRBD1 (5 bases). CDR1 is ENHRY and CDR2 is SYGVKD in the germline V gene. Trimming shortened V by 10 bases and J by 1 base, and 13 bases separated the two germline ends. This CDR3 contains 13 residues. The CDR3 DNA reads TGTGCCACCGAAGACAGCCAGAACACTGAAGCTTTCTTT. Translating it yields CATEDSQNTEAFF.

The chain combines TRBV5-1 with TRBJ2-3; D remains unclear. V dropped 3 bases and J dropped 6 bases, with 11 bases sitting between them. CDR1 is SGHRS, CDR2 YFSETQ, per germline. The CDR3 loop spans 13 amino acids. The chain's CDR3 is CASSYNLQDTQYF. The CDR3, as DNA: TGCGCCAGCAGCTATAATCTTCAGGATACGCAGTATTTT.

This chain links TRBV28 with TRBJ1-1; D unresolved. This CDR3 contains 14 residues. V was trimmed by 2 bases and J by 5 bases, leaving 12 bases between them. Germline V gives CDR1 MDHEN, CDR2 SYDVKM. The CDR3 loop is CASSLIPHGTEAFF. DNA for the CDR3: TGTGCCAGCAGTTTAATCCCCCACGGTACTGAAGCTTTCTTT.

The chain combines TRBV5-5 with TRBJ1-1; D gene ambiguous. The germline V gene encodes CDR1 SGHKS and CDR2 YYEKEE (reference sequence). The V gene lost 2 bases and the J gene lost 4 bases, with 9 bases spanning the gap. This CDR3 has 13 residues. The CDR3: CASSFSGSTEAFF. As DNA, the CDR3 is TGTGCCAGCAGCTTTTCGGGGTCCACTGAAGCTTTCTTT.

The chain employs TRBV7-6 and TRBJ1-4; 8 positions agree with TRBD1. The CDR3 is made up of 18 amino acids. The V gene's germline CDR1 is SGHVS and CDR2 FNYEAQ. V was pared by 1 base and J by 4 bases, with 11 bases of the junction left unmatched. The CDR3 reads CASSLVGQGAKGNEKLFF. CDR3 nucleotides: TGTGCCAGCAGCTTAGTGGGGCAGGGGGCGAAGGGTAATGAAAAACTGTTTTTT.

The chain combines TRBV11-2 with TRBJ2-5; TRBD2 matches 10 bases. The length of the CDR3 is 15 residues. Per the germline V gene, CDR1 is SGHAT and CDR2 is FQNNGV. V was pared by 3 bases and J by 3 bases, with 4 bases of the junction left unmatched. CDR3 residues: CASSFRLAGEETQYF. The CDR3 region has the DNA TGTGCCAGCAGCTTTAGACTAGCGGGCGAAGAGACCCAGTACTTC. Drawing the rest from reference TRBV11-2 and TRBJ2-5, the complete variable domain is EAGVAQSPRYKIIEKRQSVAFWCNPISGHATLYWYQQILGQGPKLLIQFQNNGVVDDSQLPKDRFSAERLKGVDSTLKIQPAKLEDSAVYLCASSFRLAGEETQYFGPGTRLLVL.

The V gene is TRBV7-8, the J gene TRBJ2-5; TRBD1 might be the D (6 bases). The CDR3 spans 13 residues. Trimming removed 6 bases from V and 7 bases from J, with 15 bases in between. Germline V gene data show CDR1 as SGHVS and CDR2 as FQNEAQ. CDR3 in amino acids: CASSSQGIPTQYF. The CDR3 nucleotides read TGTGCCAGCAGTTCACAGGGCATCCCGACCCAGTACTTC. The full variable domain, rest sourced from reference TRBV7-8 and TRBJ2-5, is GAGVSQSPRYKVAKRGQDVALRCDPISGHVSLFWYQQALGQGPEFLTYFQNEAQLDKSGLPSDRFFAERPEGSVSTLKIQRTQQEDSAVYLCASSSQGIPTQYFGPGTRLLVL.

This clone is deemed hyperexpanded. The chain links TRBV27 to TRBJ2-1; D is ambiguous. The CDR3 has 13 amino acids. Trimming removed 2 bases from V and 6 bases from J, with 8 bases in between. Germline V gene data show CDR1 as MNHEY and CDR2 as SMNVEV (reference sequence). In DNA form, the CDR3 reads TGTGCCAGCAGTTTAGTTCGAGGCAATGAGCAGTTCTTC. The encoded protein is CASSLVRGNEQFF.

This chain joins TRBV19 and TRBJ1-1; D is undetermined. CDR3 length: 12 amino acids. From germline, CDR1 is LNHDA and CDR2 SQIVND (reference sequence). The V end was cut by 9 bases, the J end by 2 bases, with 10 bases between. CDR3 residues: CASEGFNTEAFF. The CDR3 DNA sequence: TGTGCCAGCGAGGGCTTCAACACTGAAGCTTTCTTT. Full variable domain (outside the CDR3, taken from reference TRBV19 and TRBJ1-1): DGGITQSPKYLFRKEGQNVTLSCEQNLNHDAMYWYRQDPGQGLRLIYYSQIVNDFQKGDIAEGYSVSREKKESFPLTVTSAQKNPTAFYLCASEGFNTEAFFGQGTRLTVV.

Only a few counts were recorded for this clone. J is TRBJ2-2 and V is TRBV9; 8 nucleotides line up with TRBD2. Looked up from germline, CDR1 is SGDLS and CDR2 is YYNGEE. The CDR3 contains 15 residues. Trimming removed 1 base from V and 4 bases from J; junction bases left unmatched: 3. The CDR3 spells CASSVTAGGTGELFF. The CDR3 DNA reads TGTGCCAGCAGCGTAACCGCGGGAGGCACCGGGGAGCTGTTTTTT.

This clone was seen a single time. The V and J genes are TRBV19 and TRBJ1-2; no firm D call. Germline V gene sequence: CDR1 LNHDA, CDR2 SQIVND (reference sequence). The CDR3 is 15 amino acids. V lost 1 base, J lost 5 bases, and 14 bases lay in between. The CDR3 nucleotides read TGTGCCAGTAGTATAGCACCGCAAAGGGAGTATGGCTACACCTTC. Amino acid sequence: CASSIAPQREYGYTF. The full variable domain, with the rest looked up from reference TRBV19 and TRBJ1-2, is DGGITQSPKYLFRKEGQNVTLSCEQNLNHDAMYWYRQDPGQGLRLIYYSQIVNDFQKGDIAEGYSVSREKKESFPLTVTSAQKNPTAFYLCASSIAPQREYGYTFGSGTRLTVV.

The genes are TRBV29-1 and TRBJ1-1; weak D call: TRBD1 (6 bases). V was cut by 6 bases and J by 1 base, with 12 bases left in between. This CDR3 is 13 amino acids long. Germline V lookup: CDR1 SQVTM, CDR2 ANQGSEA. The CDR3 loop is CSVQGLRNTEAFF. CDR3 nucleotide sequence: TGCAGCGTCCAGGGGCTCAGGAACACTGAAGCTTTCTTT.

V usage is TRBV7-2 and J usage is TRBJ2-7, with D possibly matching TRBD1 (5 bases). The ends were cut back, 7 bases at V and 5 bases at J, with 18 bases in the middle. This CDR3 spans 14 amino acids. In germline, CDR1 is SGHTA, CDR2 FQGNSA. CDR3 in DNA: TGTGCCAGCACCCTGAGACAGAAGGTGAACGAGCAGTACTTC. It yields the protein CASTLRQKVNEQYF.

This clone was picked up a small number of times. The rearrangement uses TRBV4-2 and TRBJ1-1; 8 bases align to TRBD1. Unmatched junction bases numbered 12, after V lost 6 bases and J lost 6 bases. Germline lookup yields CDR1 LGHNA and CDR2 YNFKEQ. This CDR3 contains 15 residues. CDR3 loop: CASRRGQGNLAEAFF. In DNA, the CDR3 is TGTGCCAGCAGAAGAGGACAGGGTAATTTAGCTGAAGCTTTCTTT.